One sample yielded the 20 T cell receptor beta chains listed below, sequenced in a study of cytomegalovirus exposure and HLA in healthy donors (dated by TCRdb to the late 2010s). The library was obtained by the immunoSEQ multiplex PCR assay. The multiplex PCR relied on a mix of 60 forward primers for TCR Vbeta segments and 13 reverse primers for TCR Jbeta segments. This immuneACCESS table, as held by TCRdb, lists in-frame sequences with V and J called but not all clones. Of the missing ones, under half trace to an unresolved V gene in checked studies; the others have no known cause. This sample is represented by some 150,000 clones; over 60% of them were singletons. The ten largest clones capture 0.7% to 0.8% of the sample. The sequenced material came from PBMCs. Receptor source: a female donor in good health and CMV-seronegative.

This rearrangement joins TRBV18 to TRBJ1-2; maybe TRBD1 (5 bases). Germline V lookup: CDR1 KGHSH, CDR2 LQKENI. V lost 0 bases, J lost 4 bases, and 6 bases lay in between. This CDR3 has 13 amino acids. CDR3 nucleotides: TGTGCCAGCTCACCACCGCAGGGCTATGGCTACACCTTC. It is translated as CASSPPQGYGYTF. Filled out from reference TRBV18 and TRBJ1-2, the complete variable domain reads NAGVMQNPRHLVRRRGQEARLRCSPMKGHSHVYWYRQLPEEGLKFMVYLQKENIIDESGMPKERFSAEFPKEGPSILRIQQVVRGDSAAYFCASSPPQGYGYTFGSGTRLTVV.

The chain combines TRBV6-6 with TRBJ1-1, with D perhaps matching TRBD1 (5 bases). Trimming pared 2 bases from V and 6 bases from J, leaving 13 bases between. The CDR3 is 14 residues long. Germline CDR1 is MNHNY and CDR2 is SVGAGI (reference sequence). The CDR3 spells CASSYGGVLAEAFF. The CDR3 region has the DNA TGTGCCAGCAGTTACGGAGGGGTTTTGGCTGAAGCTTTCTTT.

This clone was found once. Other DNA sequences in this sample translate to the same CDR3. The chain links TRBV5-1 to TRBJ2-2; 9 bases fit TRBD1. J gave up 1 base and V 3 bases, and 1 base lay outside the gene matches. CDR3 length: 15 residues. The germline CDR1 and CDR2 sequences are SGHRS and YFSETQ. Written as DNA, the CDR3 is TGCGCCAGCAGCTCGGGACAGGGGAACACCGGGGAGCTGTTTTTT. This encodes CASSSGQGNTGELFF.

The chain is built from TRBV7-8 and TRBJ2-7; TRBD1 matches at 7 bases. The CDR3 is 16 amino acids. After removal of 4 bases from V and 0 bases from J, the junction contained 9 bases not matched to a gene. Germline V gene sequence: CDR1 SGHVS, CDR2 FQNEAQ. In nucleotides, the CDR3 is TGTGCCAGCAGCTCTAGAAAGACAGGGAGCTCCTACGAGCAGTACTTC. It is translated as CASSSRKTGSSYEQYF.

V is TRBV4-2 and J is TRBJ2-1; 10 bases are shared with TRBD2. J was trimmed by 7 bases and V by 2 bases; bases with no gene match: 11. Looked up from germline, CDR1 is LGHNA and CDR2 is YNFKEQ. This CDR3 is built from 17 residues. The CDR3 region is CASSQRIAGGVSNEQFF. The DNA for the CDR3 is TGTGCCAGCAGCCAAAGGATAGCGGGGGGAGTCTCTAATGAGCAGTTCTTC.

This rearrangement joins TRBV6-1 to TRBJ1-2; TRBD1 matches 7 bases. The CDR3 is 15 amino acids. V trimming: 6 bases; J trimming: 5 bases; junction bases outside the gene matches: 12. Per germline, CDR1 MNHNS and CDR2 SASEGT. Written as DNA, the CDR3 is TGTGCCAGCAGACCTTCCAGCGACAGGGTGTATGGCTACACCTTC. Translation: CASRPSSDRVYGYTF.

The chain is built from TRBV5-5 and TRBJ2-7; 8 positions match TRBD1. The CDR3 runs to 14 residues. Germline V gene sequence: CDR1 SGHKS, CDR2 YYEKEE (reference sequence). With 3 bases clipped from V and 5 bases from J, the junction kept 7 bases outside the gene matches. CDR3 sequence (DNA): TGTGCCAGCAGCTCCCCAGGGGGCGCTCACGAGCAGTACTTC. This encodes CASSSPGGAHEQYF.

The chain couples TRBV7-6 to TRBJ1-5; D not resolved. V lost 5 bases, J lost 5 bases, and 10 bases lay in between. The CDR3 has 13 residues. The germline V gene encodes CDR1 SGHVS and CDR2 FNYEAQ. The CDR3 bases are TGTGCCAGCAGCGCAAGGGAGGATCAGCCCCAGCATTTT. It specifies CASSAREDQPQHF.

On this clone: One junction end disagrees with the germline gene, perhaps due to a read error. This chain links TRBV16 with TRBJ1-3; 7 nucleotides match TRBD1. The CDR3 sequence is 16 residues long. Germline lookup yields CDR1 KGHSY and CDR2 FQNENV. The CDR3 region is CASSQLRQGSGSTIYF. The CDR3 nucleotides are TGTGCCAGCAGCCAACTCCGACAGGGCTCTGGAAGCACCATATATTTT.

The V gene is TRBV15, the J gene TRBJ2-2; 7 nucleotides match TRBD1. CDR1 is LNHNV and CDR2 is YYDKDF in the germline V gene (reference sequence). V lost 3 bases to trimming and J lost 3 bases; unmatched junction nucleotides: 7. The CDR3 covers 16 residues. The CDR3 nucleotides read TGTGCCACCAGCAGCAGGAGACAGGGACACACCGGGGAGCTGTTTTTT. Amino acid sequence: CATSSRRQGHTGELFF.

A note on this clone: At the DNA level, this CDR3 is encoded by other sequences in the same sample as well. This chain joins TRBV30 and TRBJ1-2; D perhaps matches TRBD1 (5 bases). This CDR3 comprises 14 residues. Germline assignment: CDR1 GTSNPN and CDR2 SVGIG (reference sequence). V lost 2 bases to trimming and J lost 4 bases, with 14 bases between them. CDR3 amino acids: CAWSSGQGGYGYTF. The DNA for the CDR3 is TGTGCCTGGAGTAGCGGGCAGGGAGGCTATGGCTACACCTTC.

The chain carries TRBV11-2 and TRBJ2-7; 7 bases are shared with TRBD1. V gave up 5 bases and J gave up 2 bases; unmatched junction bases: 3. The germline V gene has CDR1 SGHAT and CDR2 FQNNGV. CDR3 length equals 13 residues. CDR3 sequence: CASSLGTAYEQYF. CDR3 DNA sequence: TGTGCCAGCAGCCTAGGGACAGCCTACGAGCAGTACTTC.

V gene TRBV4-2 combines with J gene TRBJ2-1; D is ambiguous. Looked up from germline, CDR1 is LGHNA and CDR2 is YNFKEQ. This CDR3 has 15 residues. V shed 1 base and J shed 5 bases, with 12 bases lying between them. The chain's CDR3 is CASSQVDTQNNEQFF. The CDR3 nucleotides are TGTGCCAGCAGCCAAGTCGACACACAAAACAATGAGCAGTTCTTC.

In its sample, this clone was seen a few times. In DNA form, the CDR3 reads TGTGCCAGCAGGCTGGGGGACAGGGAAAGCTATGGCTACACCTTC. Its translation: CASRLGDRESYGYTF. The rearrangement links TRBV28 to TRBJ1-2; 9 bases are a match to TRBD1. This CDR3 has 15 amino acids. With V trimmed by 6 bases and J by 4 bases, 9 bases remained unmatched. Germline V gene data show CDR1 as MDHEN and CDR2 as SYDVKM.

This clone was observed a single time. The chain combines TRBV10-3 with TRBJ1-2; D is possibly TRBD1 (5 bases). Germline V gene data show CDR1 as ENHRY and CDR2 as SYGVKD. V dropped 8 bases and J dropped 8 bases, with 18 bases sitting between them. This CDR3 contains 13 residues. The CDR3 DNA sequence: TGTGCCATCGTAGGGTCAGCCGGGGGGGGCTACACCTTC. It translates to CAIVGSAGGGYTF.

The rearrangement uses TRBV6-1 and TRBJ1-1, with 8 bases fitting TRBD1. V gave up 6 bases and J gave up 5 bases; unmatched junction bases: 8. In germline, CDR1 is MNHNS, CDR2 SASEGT. The CDR3 loop spans 14 amino acids. This chain's CDR3 is CASSRQGLLTEAFF. The CDR3 DNA sequence: TGTGCCAGCAGCCGACAGGGGTTATTGACTGAAGCTTTCTTT.

The CDR3: CASSSTTYEQYF. CDR3 sequence (DNA): TGTGCCAGCAGCTCGACTACGTATGAGCAGTACTTC. The chain is built from TRBV7-9 and TRBJ2-7; D may be TRBD2 (5 bases). V was shortened by 4 bases and J by 7 bases, with 11 bases between the two germline ends. The length of the CDR3 is 12 residues. The germline CDR1 and CDR2 sequences are SEHNR and FQNEAQ (reference sequence). Full variable domain (missing parts from reference TRBV7-9 and TRBJ2-7): DTGVSQNPRHKITKRGQNVTFRCDPISEHNRLYWYRQTLGQGPEFLTYFQNEAQLEKSRLLSDRFSAERPKGSFSTLEIQRTEQGDSAMYLCASSSTTYEQYFGPGTRLTVT.

This clone has more than one count but fewer than ten. The gene calls are TRBV5-1 and TRBJ2-5, with TRBD2 identical over 7 bases. V lost 3 bases, J lost 5 bases, and 7 bases stayed unmatched. CDR1 SGHRS and CDR2 YFSETQ come from the germline V gene. The CDR3 length is 14 residues. The CDR3 region is CASSWTGRQETQYF. For the CDR3, the DNA is TGCGCCAGCAGCTGGACCGGGAGGCAGGAGACCCAGTACTTC. The full variable domain, completed using reference TRBV5-1 and TRBJ2-5, is KAGVTQTPRYLIKTRGQQVTLSCSPISGHRSVSWYQQTPGQGLQFLFEYFSETQRNKGNFPGRFSGRQFSNSRSEMNVSTLELGDSALYLCASSWTGRQETQYFGPGTRLLVL.

J is TRBJ1-5 and V is TRBV28; possible D gene TRBD1, 6 bases. The germline V and J ends were trimmed by 10 bases and 2 bases, with 24 bases remaining between them. There are 17 residues in the CDR3. Germline-derived CDR1 and CDR2 are MDHEN and SYDVKM. This chain's CDR3 is CATRSLDSVGGNQPQHF. The CDR3 region has the DNA TGTGCCACCCGATCACTGGACAGCGTTGGAGGCAATCAGCCCCAGCATTTT.

The V gene is TRBV9, the J gene TRBJ1-5; TRBD1 matches at 8 bases. Germline trimming cut 4 bases from V and 2 bases from J; bases unmatched to any gene: 5. CDR1 is SGDLS and CDR2 is YYNGEE in the germline V gene. This CDR3 is 15 amino acids long. The CDR3: CASSPGQGGNQPQHF. The DNA of the CDR3 is TGTGCCAGCAGCCCAGGACAGGGTGGCAATCAGCCCCAGCATTTT.